The 8 T cell receptor beta chains below all came from one sample that was sequenced in a study of OX40 agonist ivuxolimab in advanced cancers. Sequencing used immunoSEQ multiplex PCR; TCRdb keeps in-frame clones, though not all of them. This sample has over 45,000 clones, with about 80% found just once. This specimen consisted of CD4+ or CD8+ T cells sorted from blood, obtained in a trial of the OX40 agonist ivuxolimab. The receptors were gathered from an adult with an advanced solid tumor such as melanoma, head and neck, liver or kidney cancer.

The V call is TRBV6-1, the J call TRBJ1-3; the match to TRBD1 covers 8 bases. Losses at the gene ends were 0 bases for V and 5 bases for J; bases not matched to a gene: 3. Germline CDR1 MNHNS, CDR2 SASEGT. There are 15 residues in the CDR3. The CDR3 DNA is TGTGCCAGCAGTGAAGCCCAGGGGGCCCGAAACACCATATATTTT. Its protein is CASSEAQGARNTIYF.

CDR3 loop: CASSYRLGNQPQHF. As DNA, the CDR3 is TGTGCCAGCAGTTACCGGTTGGGCAATCAGCCCCAGCATTTT. V is TRBV6-5 and J is TRBJ1-5; D gene unclear. Germline CDR1 is MNHEY and CDR2 is SVGAGI. Trimming pared 2 bases from V and 2 bases from J, leaving 7 bases between. The CDR3 has 14 residues.

The table lists this clone with a few counts. The V and J genes are TRBV11-2 and TRBJ1-1, with D perhaps matching TRBD1 (6 bases). Germline V CDR1 and CDR2: SGHAT, FQNNGV. This CDR3 contains 16 residues. Trimming took off 5 bases at V and 4 bases at J, with 20 bases between the two ends. The CDR3 spells CASSPRGGGGATEAFF. The CDR3 DNA reads TGTGCCAGCAGCCCCAGGGGTGGGGGGGGTGCCACTGAAGCTTTCTTT.

This CDR3 reads CASSLALGVNYGYTF. DNA of the CDR3: TGTGCCAGCAGCTTAGCGCTAGGGGTTAACTATGGCTACACCTTC. The gene calls are TRBV7-2 and TRBJ1-2; D possibly corresponds to TRBD1 (5 bases). In germline, CDR1 is SGHTA, CDR2 FQGNSA. The CDR3 spans 15 residues. V lost 0 bases, J lost 1 base, and 9 bases lay in between.

This chain connects TRBV10-1 to TRBJ1-6; D is perhaps TRBD1 (5 bases). Trimming stripped 5 bases from V and 7 bases from J, with 15 bases between. The CDR3 has 15 residues. Germline CDR1 and CDR2: WNHNN and SYGVQD (reference sequence). CDR3 sequence (DNA): TGCGCCAGCAGTAAAGAAAGGGGACTAAATTCACCCCTCCACTTT. It codes for CASSKERGLNSPLHF.

The J gene is TRBJ1-5, the V gene TRBV19; tentative D call: TRBD1 (5 bases). The CDR3 contains 16 residues. Trimming removed 2 bases at V and 4 bases at J, with 15 bases between. In germline, CDR1 is LNHDA, CDR2 SQIVND (reference sequence). CDR3 protein: CASSIQSQGPNQPQHF. The CDR3 DNA reads TGTGCCAGTAGTATACAGAGCCAGGGTCCTAATCAGCCCCAGCATTTT.

V usage is TRBV19 and J usage is TRBJ2-1, with 8 bases fitting TRBD2. With V trimmed by 3 bases and J by 7 bases, 8 bases remained unmatched. CDR1 and CDR2 (germline): LNHDA, SQIVND (reference sequence). This CDR3 is built from 15 residues. The DNA of the CDR3 is TGTGCCAGTAGTATCGTGAGCGGGAGAATAAATGAGCAGTTCTTC. It is translated as CASSIVSGRINEQFF. Full variable domain (missing parts from reference TRBV19 and TRBJ2-1): DGGITQSPKYLFRKEGQNVTLSCEQNLNHDAMYWYRQDPGQGLRLIYYSQIVNDFQKGDIAEGYSVSREKKESFPLTVTSAQKNPTAFYLCASSIVSGRINEQFFGPGTRLTVL.

This clone turned up a few times. The rearrangement uses TRBV11-2 and TRBJ1-6; 8 nucleotides line up with TRBD1. The trim removed 11 bases at V and 9 bases at J, leaving 15 bases unmatched. Germline V lookup: CDR1 SGHAT, CDR2 FQNNGV. This CDR3 is 15 amino acids long. Here the CDR3 reads CASSFAQGARSPLHF. CDR3 DNA sequence: TGTGCCTCCAGCTTCGCCCAGGGGGCGCGTTCACCCCTCCACTTT. Using reference TRBV11-2 and TRBJ1-6 for the parts outside the CDR3, the full variable domain is EAGVAQSPRYKIIEKRQSVAFWCNPISGHATLYWYQQILGQGPKLLIQFQNNGVVDDSQLPKDRFSAERLKGVDSTLKIQPAKLEDSAVYLCASSFAQGARSPLHFGNGTRLTVT.